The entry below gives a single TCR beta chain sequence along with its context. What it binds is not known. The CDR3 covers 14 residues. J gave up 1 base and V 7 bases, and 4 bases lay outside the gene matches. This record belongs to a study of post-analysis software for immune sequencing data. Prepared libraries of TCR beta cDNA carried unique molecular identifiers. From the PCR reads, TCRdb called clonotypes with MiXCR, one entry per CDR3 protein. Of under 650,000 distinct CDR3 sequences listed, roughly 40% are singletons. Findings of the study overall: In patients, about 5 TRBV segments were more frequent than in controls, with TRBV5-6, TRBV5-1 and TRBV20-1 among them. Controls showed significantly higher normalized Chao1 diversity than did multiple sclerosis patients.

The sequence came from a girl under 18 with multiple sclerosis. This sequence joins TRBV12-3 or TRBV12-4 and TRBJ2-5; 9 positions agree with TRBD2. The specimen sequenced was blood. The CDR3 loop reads CASTRAGGQETQYF. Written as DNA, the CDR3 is TGTGCCAGCACCCGAGCGGGGGGCCAAGAGACCCAGTACTTC.